This TCR beta chain was recorded in a study of CD8+ T cells in alopecia areata. On the study more broadly: Tofacitinib continued for 6 to 18 months and was then withheld for 6 months. Study-wide results and caveats: Under tofacitinib, fewer expanded CD8+ clones appeared among the top 100 scalp clones. An increase in clonality over normal scalp was evident in lesional scalp, especially alopecia totalis/universalis.

In the case of this clone: The antigen remains undetermined.

Treatment here: oral pan-JAK inhibitor, 5-10 mg twice daily. After isolation, RNA underwent reverse transcription to generate cDNA as the sequencing template. Sequencing was performed with immunoSEQ multiplex PCR; in TCRdb, only in-frame clones are kept and a portion is missing. The sample holds 200,000 or so clones, over 45% seen once. The CDR3 covers 14 residues. Looked up from germline, CDR1 is MNHEY and CDR2 is SMNVEV (reference sequence). Trimming removed 5 bases at V and 1 base at J, with 8 bases between. The sample was CD4+ T cells sorted from blood, taken at week 24, from a patient treated with tofacitinib. The chain joins TRBV27 to TRBJ2-2; D assignment may be TRBD1 or TRBD2 (5 bases each). The source of this sequence is a human donor with alopecia areata. CDR3 residues: CASSLGRNTGELFF. The CDR3 region has the DNA TGTGCCAGCAGTCTGGGACGGAACACCGGGGAGCTGTTTTTT.